A selection of T cell receptor beta chains follows, all from one sample in a study of T cell repertoires in cytomegalovirus infection. TCRdb re-derived calls from the reads in MiXCR, one entry per CDR3 protein. The data contain around 800,000 distinct CDR3 sequences, around a third of them singletons. These receptors' targets are unknown. The source material was cultured CD8+ T cells from PBMCs, sampled from culture after CMV antigen stimulation. Receptors originate from a human donor in good health (CMV status not recorded). Some clones in this sample may be carry-over from other donors' samples. CDR3s include the opening cysteine and the closing phenylalanine or tryptophan. D genes are given only for firm matches. Part of the rows lack a size; the others show once, few, many or a class for expanded clones.

V gene	clone size	J gene	D gene	CDR3 protein	CDR3 DNA
TRBV28	-	TRBJ2-1	-	CASSLRPPDEQFF	TGTGCCAGCAGCCTTCGGCCCCCCGATGAGCAGTTCTTC
TRBV5-1	few	TRBJ2-1	-	CASSTRGAGAIQNEQFF	TGCGCCAGCAGCACCCGGGGTGCAGGCGCCATCCAGAATGAGCAGTTCTTC
TRBV7-6	few	TRBJ1-5	-	CASSSKTGSRQPQHF	TGTGCCAGCAGCTCAAAGACAGGTTCCCGGCAGCCCCAGCATTTT
TRBV12-3/TRBV12-4	-	TRBJ1-1	-	CASSFLDGAFF	TGTGCCAGCAGTTTCTTGGACGGAGCTTTCTTT
TRBV6-1	few	TRBJ2-5	-	CASSDPGRRIFQETQYF	TGTGCCAGCAGTGACCCTGGTCGGCGGATTTTCCAAGAGACCCAGTACTTC
TRBV7-3	many	TRBJ2-1	TRBD1	CASSSSEQGYSYNEQFF	TGTGCCAGCAGCTCGAGCGAACAGGGGTACTCCTACAATGAGCAGTTCTTC
TRBV19	-	TRBJ1-2	TRBD1	CASSYPRGDGYTF	TGTGCCAGTAGTTATCCCAGGGGGGATGGCTACACCTTC
TRBV6-5	-	TRBJ1-5	-	CASSYSGMGNQPQHF	TGTGCCAGCAGTTACTCAGGGATGGGCAATCAGCCCCAGCATTTT
TRBV11-3	-	TRBJ2-7	-	CASSLGVGTWDEQYF	TGTGCCAGCAGCTTAGGTGTAGGGACGTGGGACGAGCAGTACTTC
TRBV12-5	-	TRBJ1-2	-	CASGSTQRQTLAF	TGTGCTAGTGGCTCCACCCAACGACAAACCCTCGCCTTC
TRBV7-9	-	TRBJ2-3	TRBD2	CASSSDSAGGPGRNTDTQYF	TGTGCCAGCAGCTCCGACTCAGCGGGGGGGCCTGGGCGTAACACAGATACGCAGTATTTT
TRBV7-9	-	TRBJ2-5	TRBD1	CASSSRDRGREETQYF	TGTGCCAGCAGCTCCCGGGACAGGGGGCGCGAGGAGACCCAGTACTTC
TRBV15	once	TRBJ2-2	TRBD2	CATRGTSGDFNTGELFF	TGTGCCACCAGAGGGACTAGCGGGGACTTTAACACCGGGGAGCTGTTTTTT
TRBV6-5	-	TRBJ1-1	TRBD1	CASSSAPGQGFFFF	TGTGCCAGCAGTTCTGCTCCGGGACAGGGGTTTTTTTTCTTT
TRBV7-9	-	TRBJ1-6	-	CASSSPGTDHNSPLHF	TGTGCCAGCAGCTCGCCAGGGACGGACCATAATTCACCCCTCCACTTT
TRBV5-1	few	TRBJ1-1	-	CASSFPGHTEAFF	TGCGCCAGCAGCTTCCCAGGGCACACTGAAGCTTTCTTT
TRBV29-1	few	TRBJ2-2	TRBD1	CSVEKQGALTGELFF	TGCAGCGTTGAGAAACAGGGGGCGCTCACCGGGGAGCTGTTTTTT
TRBV19	-	TRBJ1-5	TRBD1	CASTLTGGSNQPQHF	TGTGCCAGTACCCTTACAGGGGGTAGCAATCAGCCCCAGCATTTT